The 30 T cell receptor beta chains below all came from one sample that was sequenced in a study of Graves' ophthalmopathy and Graves' hyperthyroidism. Beta-chain TCR CDR3 regions were amplified from RNA transcripts. Scientists carried out first-round RT-PCR using HTBI primers and then a second-round multiplex PCR. TCRdb itself ran the multiplex PCR reads through MiXCR, one entry per CDR3 protein. The data show 600,000 to 700,000 distinct CDR3 sequences, over 40% seen once. The specimen was peripheral blood. Source of these receptors: an adult man with Graves' ophthalmopathy.

The chain couples TRBV12-3 or TRBV12-4 to TRBJ2-2; the match to TRBD1 covers 7 bases. The CDR3 extends over 15 amino acids. CDR3 sequence (DNA): TGTGCTAGTGGTTCCACTACCACAGGGGCCGGGGAGCTGTTTTTT. As protein: CASGSTTTGAGELFF.

This clonotype has more than one count but fewer than ten. The rearrangement uses TRBV6-5 and TRBJ2-7, with 9 bases aligning to TRBD2. The CDR3 is 17 amino acids. The V segment lost 2 bases and the J segment 4 bases; nucleotides outside the gene matches: 12. CDR1 is MNHEY, CDR2 SVGAGI, per germline. CDR3 nucleotide sequence: TGTGCCAGCAGTTACCTTACGACTAGCGGACCCCCTTACGAGCAGTACTTC. It yields the protein CASSYLTTSGPPYEQYF.

This clonotype appeared many times. The rearrangement links TRBV20-1 to TRBJ2-7, with TRBD1 matching over 10 bases. This CDR3 is 12 amino acids long. J was trimmed by 6 bases and V by 4 bases; bases with no gene match: 3. Per germline, CDR1 DFQATT and CDR2 SNEGSKA (reference sequence). The chain's CDR3 is CSATGTGAEQYF. CDR3 sequence (DNA): TGCAGTGCTACCGGGACAGGGGCCGAGCAGTACTTC.

This clonotype came up many times. The CDR3 nucleotides read TGTGCCAGCAGCGTGACAGGGGGCAGAGAGACCCAGTACTTC. Translation: CASSVTGGRETQYF. The rearrangement uses TRBV5-6 and TRBJ2-5; TRBD1 aligns across 10 bases. Unmatched junction bases numbered 4, after V lost 4 bases and J lost 4 bases. Germline lookup yields CDR1 SGHDT and CDR2 YYEEEE. The CDR3 runs to 14 residues.

This clonotype was detected a few times. The chain carries TRBV3-1 and TRBJ1-2; D uncertain. The CDR3 length is 14 residues. CDR1 and CDR2 (germline): LGHDT, YNNKEL (reference sequence). V was pared by 2 bases and J by 2 bases, with 9 bases between. CDR3 amino acids: CASSQPVGNYGYTF. CDR3 sequence (DNA): TGTGCCAGCAGCCAACCGGTTGGGAACTATGGCTACACCTTC.

V usage is TRBV6-5 and J usage is TRBJ2-6; D remains ambiguous. The CDR3 contains 14 residues. V lost 5 bases and J 0 bases, leaving 5 bases between the germline ends. Germline CDR1 reads MNHEY; CDR2 reads SVGAGI. The DNA for the CDR3 is TGTGCCAGCAGTATCGACTCTGGGGCCAACGTCCTGACTTTC. It translates to CASSIDSGANVLTF.

This clonotype was recorded many times. The genes are TRBV9 and TRBJ2-7, with D hard to call. This CDR3 spans 14 amino acids. Germline V CDR1 and CDR2: SGDLS, YYNGEE. Trimming stripped 0 bases from V and 3 bases from J, with 10 bases between. CDR3 amino acids: CASSVAPTYYEQYF. CDR3 coding DNA: TGTGCCAGCAGCGTAGCGCCCACCTACTACGAGCAGTACTTC.

This clonotype showed up just a few times. V usage is TRBV27 and J usage is TRBJ1-2; D gene unclear. The CDR3 length is 13 residues. CDR1 and CDR2 (germline): MNHEY, SMNVEV (reference sequence). Deletions cut 3 bases from V and 6 bases from J, with 11 bases between. The CDR3 region is CASSFGQSHGYTF. Here the CDR3 DNA reads TGTGCCAGCAGTTTTGGGCAGAGTCATGGCTACACCTTC.

This clonotype was seen ten or more times. The CDR3 nucleotides are TGTGCCAGCAGTTGGGCGCGCACTGAAGCTTTCTTT. Translated: CASSWARTEAFF. This sequence joins TRBV12-3 or TRBV12-4 and TRBJ1-1; D is unclear. Trimming pared 4 bases from V and 4 bases from J, leaving 7 bases between. The CDR3 consists of 12 residues.

This clonotype was detected only a few times. The V and J genes are TRBV20-1 and TRBJ1-6; D is undetermined. The germline V gene encodes CDR1 DFQATT and CDR2 SNEGSKA (reference sequence). Between the trimmed V and J ends, which lost 1 base and 10 bases, there was a span of 14 bases. The length of the CDR3 is 14 residues. The CDR3 DNA sequence: TGCAGTGCTAGAGGATTTCTGTCCGGGTCACCCCTCCACTTT. This translates into CSARGFLSGSPLHF.

This clonotype was found many times. The genes are TRBV7-2 and TRBJ1-2, with 8 bases identical to TRBD1. The V and J ends lost 5 bases and 3 bases, in that order; junction bases with no gene match: 8. The CDR3 consists of 15 residues. The germline V gene encodes CDR1 SGHTA and CDR2 FQGNSA. CDR3 sequence (DNA): TGTGCCAGCAGCCGGGGCGACAGGGGCGACTATGGCTACACCTTC. It is translated as CASSRGDRGDYGYTF.

The rearrangement joins TRBV5-1 to TRBJ2-7; 9 bases are a match to TRBD1. V lost 4 bases, J lost 7 bases, and 6 bases stayed unmatched. CDR1 SGHRS and CDR2 YFSETQ come from the germline V gene. This CDR3 region has 13 residues. The CDR3 bases are TGCGCCAGCAGCGGACAGGGGTATGAGGAGCAGTACTTC. Translating gives CASSGQGYEEQYF.

This clonotype was counted at least ten times. The V and J genes are TRBV6-6 and TRBJ2-5; no reliable D call. V lost 6 bases to trimming and J lost 4 bases, with 9 bases between them. Germline-derived CDR1 and CDR2 are MNHNY and SVGAGI (reference sequence). This CDR3 is 12 amino acids long. The CDR3 loop reads CASRSRTETQYF. The CDR3 DNA reads as TGTGCCAGCAGGTCCCGGACAGAGACCCAGTACTTC.

This chain joins TRBV10-3 and TRBJ2-2, with D tentatively TRBD2 (6 bases). Germline V gene lookup returns CDR1 ENHRY and CDR2 SYGVKD. The V and J ends lost 10 bases and 1 base respectively, with 16 bases between them. This CDR3 region has 15 residues. CDR3: CASRGGAMNTGELFF. As DNA, the CDR3 is TGTGCCAGCCGTGGCGGGGCCATGAACACCGGGGAGCTGTTTTTT.

This clonotype was seen many times. This rearrangement joins TRBV9 to TRBJ1-1; D is undetermined. The CDR3 spans 12 residues. Trimming left V 4 bases short and J 8 bases short, with 12 bases between. CDR1 is SGDLS and CDR2 is YYNGEE in the germline V gene. The CDR3: CASSSEGAEAFF. CDR3 coding DNA: TGTGCCAGCAGCTCCGAGGGAGCCGAAGCTTTCTTT.

There are a few counts of this clonotype. The genes are TRBV30 and TRBJ1-1, with D perhaps TRBD1 (5 bases). This CDR3 is built from 11 residues. With 3 bases removed from V and 4 bases from J, the gap between germline ends came to 6 bases. The germline CDR1 and CDR2 sequences are GTSNPN and SVGIG (reference sequence). CDR3 region: CAWRGRTEAFF. In DNA form, the CDR3 reads TGTGCCTGGAGGGGGCGCACTGAAGCTTTCTTT.

This clonotype was recorded many times. V usage is TRBV7-8 and J usage is TRBJ2-7; TRBD2 is a possible D gene (6 bases). Trimming removed 4 bases from V and 2 bases from J, with 12 bases in between. Germline V gives CDR1 SGHVS, CDR2 FQNEAQ. The CDR3 is 14 residues long. The CDR3 DNA follows: TGTGCCAGCAGCTCGCGGGACGGAACCTACGAGCAGTACTTC. It translates to CASSSRDGTYEQYF.

V is TRBV19 and J is TRBJ1-5, with 7 nucleotides matching TRBD1. Germline V CDR1 and CDR2: LNHDA, SQIVND (reference sequence). With 7 bases clipped from V and 9 bases from J, the junction kept 9 bases outside the gene matches. The CDR3 spans 13 residues. CDR3: CASTRDRTRPQHF. CDR3 DNA: TGTGCCAGTACCCGGGACAGAACTCGGCCCCAGCATTTT.

Many counts were recorded for this clonotype. The rearrangement joins TRBV20-1 to TRBJ2-5; the match to TRBD2 covers 12 bases. The V and J ends lost 4 bases and 2 bases, in that order; junction bases with no gene match: 2. CDR1 and CDR2 (germline): DFQATT, SNEGSKA (reference sequence). This CDR3 is built from 14 residues. Here the CDR3 DNA reads TGCAGTGCTACACTAGCGGGGGGTCAAGAGACCCAGTACTTC. It specifies CSATLAGGQETQYF.

This chain joins TRBV20-1 and TRBJ1-5, with 10 bases fitting TRBD1. The CDR3 extends over 13 amino acids. V lost 5 bases, J lost 14 bases, and 12 bases stayed unmatched. The germline CDR1 and CDR2 sequences are DFQATT and SNEGSKA (reference sequence). The CDR3 is CSAGGQGISYEHF. The CDR3 DNA reads as TGCAGTGCTGGGGGACAGGGGATCTCCTACGAGCATTTT.

This clonotype was picked up a small number of times. The V call is TRBV6-6, the J call TRBJ2-7; D call uncertain. Deletions cut 8 bases from V and 2 bases from J, with 16 bases between. The CDR3 is made up of 14 amino acids. The germline CDR1 and CDR2 sequences are MNHNY and SVGAGI (reference sequence). CDR3 coding DNA: TGTGCCAGCGGTGAAATATACAGAACCTACGAGCAGTACTTC. This encodes CASGEIYRTYEQYF.

A few counts support this clonotype. One end of the junction fails to match germline, which may point to a read error. The V call is TRBV7-9, the J call TRBJ2-7, with 11 bases aligning to TRBD2. CDR1 SEHNR and CDR2 FQNEAQ come from the germline V gene (reference sequence). CDR3 length equals 14 residues. The CDR3 DNA follows: TGCGCCAGCAGCCCTCTAGCGGGGGGTTACGAGCAGTACTTC. This sequence encodes CASSPLAGGYEQYF. Full variable domain (rest looked up from reference TRBV7-9 and TRBJ2-7): DTGVSQNPRHKITKRGQNVTFRCDPISEHNRLYWYRQTLGQGPEFLTYFQNEAQLEKSRLLSDRFSAERPKGSFSTLEIQRTEQGDSAMYLCASSPLAGGYEQYFGPGTRLTVT.

This clonotype was seen more than once but under ten times. The V and J genes are TRBV15 and TRBJ1-4; TRBD1 agrees at 8 bases. Germline trimming cut 5 bases from V and 5 bases from J; bases unmatched to any gene: 10. The CDR3 is made up of 16 amino acids. Germline CDR1 LNHNV, CDR2 YYDKDF (reference sequence). The CDR3 protein is CATSLTGGGRNEKLFF. The CDR3 region has the DNA TGTGCCACCAGCCTAACAGGGGGGGGGAGAAATGAAAAACTGTTTTTT.

In its sample, this clonotype was seen many times. The chain links TRBV20-1 to TRBJ1-5, with TRBD1 as a possible D gene (6 bases). CDR1 DFQATT and CDR2 SNEGSKA come from the germline V gene (reference sequence). Trimming took 3 bases from V and 9 from J, leaving 12 bases between them. The CDR3 runs to 12 residues. The CDR3 DNA reads as TGCAGTGCTAGTAGGGGGGGGCGGCCCCAGCATTTT. Its translation: CSASRGGRPQHF.

This clonotype came up many times. This rearrangement joins TRBV25-1 to TRBJ1-1; the D is unclear. Between the trimmed V and J ends, which lost 6 bases and 4 bases, there was a span of 9 bases. In germline, CDR1 is MGHDK, CDR2 SYGVNS. The CDR3 consists of 12 residues. The CDR3 region is CASRLGSTEAFF. CDR3 sequence (DNA): TGTGCCAGCAGGTTGGGGAGCACTGAAGCTTTCTTT. Filled out from reference TRBV25-1 and TRBJ1-1, the complete variable domain reads EADIYQTPRYLVIGTGKKITLECSQTMGHDKMYWYQQDPGMELHLIHYSYGVNSTEKGDLSSESTVSRIRTEHFPLTLESARPSHTSQYLCASRLGSTEAFFGQGTRLTVV.

This clonotype occurred many times. The V call is TRBV29-1, the J call TRBJ1-1, with D unresolved. V dropped 5 bases and J dropped 0 bases, with 7 bases sitting between them. CDR1 is SQVTM and CDR2 is ANQGSEA in the germline V gene. This CDR3 is 12 amino acids long. The CDR3 loop is CSVQEMNTEAFF. CDR3 nucleotides: TGCAGCGTTCAGGAAATGAACACTGAAGCTTTCTTT.

Concerning this clonotype: A clone one base away is much larger, so this may be a read error. The genes are TRBV10-3 and TRBJ2-5; 7 nucleotides line up with TRBD1. Germline loops: CDR1 ENHRY, CDR2 SYGVKD. CDR3 length equals 14 residues. In nucleotides, the CDR3 is TGTGCCAGCAGTGATGGACAGGATCAAAAGACCCAGTACTTC. This sequence encodes CASSDGQDQKTQYF.

This clonotype was seen only a few times. This chain connects TRBV4-2 to TRBJ1-5; 7 bases are a match to TRBD1. Per the germline V gene, CDR1 is LGHNA and CDR2 is YNFKEQ. The CDR3 sequence is 16 residues long. The V gene end was trimmed by 0 bases and the J gene end by 4 bases; junction bases not matched to a gene: 6. The CDR3 protein is CASSQDLGTVNQPQHF. The CDR3 DNA sequence: TGTGCCAGCAGCCAAGATCTAGGGACAGTGAATCAGCCCCAGCATTTT.

Many counts were recorded for this clonotype. V and J are TRBV6-1 and TRBJ1-4; possible D gene TRBD1, 5 bases. Germline V gene sequence: CDR1 MNHNS, CDR2 SASEGT. The V and J ends lost 5 bases and 6 bases respectively, with 10 bases between them. The CDR3 has 13 residues. The CDR3 spells CASSSGLHEKLFF. In DNA, the CDR3 is TGTGCCAGCAGTTCGGGACTGCATGAAAAACTGTTTTTT.

The genes are TRBV25-1 and TRBJ1-4; 9 bases are a match to TRBD1. The CDR3 contains 16 residues. Germline V gene lookup returns CDR1 MGHDK and CDR2 SYGVNS. V shed 3 bases, J shed 7 bases, and the junction held 9 bases outside the gene matches. The CDR3 DNA follows: TGTGCCAGCAGTGAGGAGGGGACAGGGCAGATTGAAAAACTGTTTTTT. It codes for CASSEEGTGQIEKLFF.